Presented here are 32 T cell receptor beta chains from one specimen sequenced in a study of OX40 agonist ivuxolimab in advanced cancers. Clones were read by immunoSEQ multiplex PCR, and TCRdb kept only the in-frame ones, dropping some. Of some 50,000 clones in the sample, approximately 88% are singletons; the top ten hold roughly 54%. The sample in question was CD4+ or CD8+ T cells sorted from blood, obtained in a trial of the OX40 agonist ivuxolimab. The receptors derive from an adult with an advanced solid tumor such as melanoma, head and neck, liver or kidney cancer.

The chain has TRBV10-1 and TRBJ2-2; D gene unclear. The germline gives CDR1 WNHNN, CDR2 SYGVQD (reference sequence). This CDR3 is built from 15 residues. The V gene lost 4 bases and the J gene lost 4 bases, with 13 bases spanning the gap. The CDR3 reads CASSGPKPGTGELFF. The DNA of the CDR3 is TGCGCCAGCAGTGGTCCGAAGCCGGGCACCGGGGAGCTGTTTTTT.

The chain carries TRBV5-1 and TRBJ2-3, with D perhaps given as TRBD1 or TRBD2 (6 bases each). V shed 5 bases and J shed 4 bases, with 11 bases lying between them. The CDR3 is 13 amino acids. Germline loops: CDR1 SGHRS, CDR2 YFSETQ. CDR3 coding DNA: TGCGCCAGCAGATCGGGGGCGTCAGATACGCAGTATTTT. Its translation is CASRSGASDTQYF.

The chain joins TRBV19 to TRBJ2-6; 7 nucleotides line up with TRBD1. The CDR3 length is 16 residues. Germline lookup yields CDR1 LNHDA and CDR2 SQIVND (reference sequence). Trimming at V came to 7 bases and at J to 10 bases, leaving 16 bases not matched to a gene. The CDR3 protein is CASTPADSGGRNVLTF. In DNA, the CDR3 is TGTGCCAGTACCCCCGCCGACTCAGGGGGTAGGAACGTCCTGACTTTC.

J is TRBJ2-5 and V is TRBV7-9; D perhaps matches TRBD2 (6 bases). The V end was cut by 5 bases, the J end by 3 bases, with 10 bases between. CDR3 length equals 13 residues. CDR1 SEHNR and CDR2 FQNEAQ come from the germline V gene (reference sequence). The CDR3 DNA is TGTGCCAGCAGCCCACCGGGGGAAGAGACCCAGTACTTC. Translation: CASSPPGEETQYF. Together with reference TRBV7-9 and TRBJ2-5, the CDR3 gives the full variable domain: DTGVSQNPRHKITKRGQNVTFRCDPISEHNRLYWYRQTLGQGPEFLTYFQNEAQLEKSRLLSDRFSAERPKGSFSTLEIQRTEQGDSAMYLCASSPPGEETQYFGPGTRLLVL.

This sequence joins TRBV5-1 and TRBJ2-1, with 9 bases fitting TRBD2. V gave up 2 bases and J gave up 6 bases; unmatched junction bases: 6. This CDR3 region has 15 residues. Germline V gene data show CDR1 as SGHRS and CDR2 as YFSETQ. CDR3 in DNA: TGCGCCAGCAGCTTCTTTTTAGCGGGAGCCAATGAGCAGTTCTTC. This sequence encodes CASSFFLAGANEQFF.

This clone showed up just once. The J gene is TRBJ2-1, the V gene TRBV27; D gene unclear. This CDR3 spans 14 amino acids. Germline V gene sequence: CDR1 MNHEY, CDR2 SMNVEV (reference sequence). Trimming stripped 5 bases from V and 4 bases from J, with 12 bases between. The CDR3 is CASSVRAAYNEQFF. The CDR3 nucleotides are TGTGCCAGCAGTGTCCGGGCGGCATACAATGAGCAGTTCTTC.

The chain links TRBV6-1 to TRBJ2-1; 7 nucleotides align to TRBD2. V gave up 7 bases and J gave up 9 bases; unmatched junction bases: 15. Germline CDR1 is MNHNS and CDR2 is SASEGT. The CDR3 has 15 residues. CDR3 bases: TGTGCCAGCACCTCAACCCCCATCGGGGGGATTGAGCAGTTCTTC. Amino acid sequence: CASTSTPIGGIEQFF.

The chain combines TRBV6-5 with TRBJ2-5, with TRBD2 as a possible D gene (5 bases). The CDR3 is made up of 15 amino acids. Germline CDR1 reads MNHEY; CDR2 reads SVGAGI. V lost 0 bases and J 0 bases, leaving 8 bases between the germline ends. The CDR3 DNA reads as TGTGCCAGCAGTTACTCGTGGAGGTACCAAGAGACCCAGTACTTC. Amino acids: CASSYSWRYQETQYF.

This chain uses TRBV5-4 with TRBJ2-1; TRBD1 matches at 7 bases. Trimming cost V 8 bases and J 5 bases; bases outside gene matches: 28. Germline V gene data show CDR1 as SGHNT and CDR2 as YYREEE (reference sequence). CDR3 size: 20 residues. In DNA, the CDR3 is TGTGCCAGATATCCTATCCGGGACAGTTCATCCCACCATAGAGACAATGAGCAGTTCTTC. It specifies CARYPIRDSSSHHRDNEQFF.

The chain carries TRBV2 and TRBJ1-2; possibly TRBD1 for D (5 bases). V lost 8 bases and J lost 3, with 13 bases in between. Germline CDR1 and CDR2: SNHLY and FYNNEI. There are 13 residues in the CDR3. DNA for the CDR3: TGTGCCAGCGCCGCGGGACCGGACTATGGCTACACCTTC. Residues: CASAAGPDYGYTF. The variable domain in full, with the rest retrieved from reference TRBV2 and TRBJ1-2, is EPEVTQTPSHQVTQMGQEVILRCVPISNHLYFYWYRQILGQKVEFLVSFYNNEISEKSEIFDDQFSVERPDGSNFTLKIRSTKLEDSAMYFCASAAGPDYGYTFGSGTRLTVV.

The chain couples TRBV28 to TRBJ1-6; D is unresolved. Trimming took off 6 bases at V and 6 bases at J, with 12 bases between the two ends. This CDR3 spans 14 amino acids. CDR1 MDHEN and CDR2 SYDVKM come from the germline V gene. CDR3 loop: CASSPRAFNSPLHF. As DNA, the CDR3 is TGTGCCAGCAGCCCCCGGGCCTTTAATTCACCCCTCCACTTT.

This clone has only one observation. The chain has TRBV6-6 and TRBJ2-7; D uncertain. This CDR3 spans 13 amino acids. Trimming took 5 bases from V and 3 from J, leaving 11 bases between them. Per germline, CDR1 MNHNY and CDR2 SVGAGI (reference sequence). CDR3 nucleotide sequence: TGTGCCAGCAGTCCCCAGGTAGACTACGAGCAGTACTTC. Protein product: CASSPQVDYEQYF.

CDR3 DNA: TGTGCCAGTAACCCTCCCGGGGACTACACCGGGGAGCTGTTTTTT. It specifies CASNPPGDYTGELFF. This chain joins TRBV19 and TRBJ2-2, with a weak D call TRBD2 (6 bases). The CDR3 is made up of 15 amino acids. V lost 7 bases, J lost 3 bases, and 15 bases lay in between. The germline V gene has CDR1 LNHDA and CDR2 SQIVND (reference sequence).

The chain uses TRBV2 and TRBJ2-5, with D possibly TRBD2 on 6 matching bases. The DNA matches TRBJ2-7 better at its end, which makes the J call doubtful. The germline V gene encodes CDR1 SNHLY and CDR2 FYNNEI. The CDR3 has 12 amino acids. DNA of the CDR3: TGTGCCAGCCGGGACTCCGCCTACGAGCAGTACTTC. It yields the protein CASRDSAYEQYF.

In DNA, the CDR3 is TGCGCCAGCAGCTTGGGTAACGCTGGAAACACCATATATTTT. Its translation is CASSLGNAGNTIYF. The J gene is TRBJ1-3, the V gene TRBV5-1, with no clear D. Trimming took 0 bases from V and 2 from J, leaving 6 bases between them. The germline gives CDR1 SGHRS, CDR2 YFSETQ. The CDR3 contains 14 residues.

J is TRBJ2-7 and V is TRBV5-1; D possibly matches TRBD1 or TRBD2 (5 bases each). The CDR3 length is 15 residues. From germline, CDR1 is SGHRS and CDR2 YFSETQ. Trimming removed 6 bases from V and 3 bases from J, with 19 bases in between. The CDR3 region is CASKVSGAPNYEQYF. The CDR3 nucleotides are TGCGCCAGCAAGGTTTCCGGGGCGCCTAACTACGAGCAGTACTTC.

The chain links TRBV15 to TRBJ1-3; D is unresolved. The ends were cut back, 0 bases at V and 0 bases at J, with 9 bases in the middle. This CDR3 spans 16 amino acids. Germline lookup yields CDR1 LNHNV and CDR2 YYDKDF (reference sequence). CDR3 loop: CATSRDRAYSGNTIYF. As DNA, the CDR3 is TGTGCCACCAGCAGAGATCGGGCCTACTCTGGAAACACCATATATTTT.

This chain links TRBV18 with TRBJ1-3; possibly TRBD1 for D (5 bases). Germline-derived CDR1 and CDR2 are KGHSH and LQKENI. The CDR3 is made up of 16 amino acids. V was pared by 2 bases and J by 2 bases, with 13 bases between. This CDR3 is CASSPNLGEPGNTIYF. The DNA of the CDR3 is TGTGCCAGCTCACCAAATTTAGGGGAACCTGGAAACACCATATATTTT.

The chain is built from TRBV13 and TRBJ2-2; tentative D call: TRBD1 (5 bases). Deletions cut 4 bases from V and 0 bases from J, with 12 bases between. Germline CDR1 reads PRHDT; CDR2 reads FYEKMQ (reference sequence). The CDR3 has 16 amino acids. CDR3 amino acids: CASSSETVTNTGELFF. The CDR3 bases are TGTGCCAGCAGCTCCGAGACAGTAACGAACACCGGGGAGCTGTTTTTT.

This sequence joins TRBV2 and TRBJ2-7, with D maybe TRBD1 (6 bases). The CDR3 has 13 residues. Looked up from germline, CDR1 is SNHLY and CDR2 is FYNNEI. V shed 3 bases and J shed 4 bases, with 10 bases lying between them. The CDR3 sequence is CASSDDRQYEQYF. The CDR3 region has the DNA TGTGCCAGCAGTGACGACAGGCAATACGAGCAGTACTTC.

This rearrangement joins TRBV9 to TRBJ2-7; 10 positions agree with TRBD2. V was clipped by 0 bases and J by 4 bases; unmatched bases: 4. The CDR3 totals 15 residues. Germline V CDR1 and CDR2: SGDLS, YYNGEE. In DNA form, the CDR3 reads TGTGCCAGCAGCGTAGCCGCTAGCGGGAGTTACGAGCAGTACTTC. Translating gives CASSVAASGSYEQYF. The full variable domain, in which reference TRBV9 and TRBJ2-7 provide the parts outside the CDR3, is DSGVTQTPKHLITATGQRVTLRCSPRSGDLSVYWYQQSLDQGLQFLIQYYNGEERAKGNILERFSAQQFPDLHSELNLSSLELGDSALYFCASSVAASGSYEQYFGPGTRLTVT.

The chain has TRBV6-6 and TRBJ2-5; D might be TRBD1 or TRBD2, each matching 5 bases. This CDR3 region has 14 residues. Deletions cut 0 bases from V and 3 bases from J, with 8 bases between. The germline CDR1 and CDR2 sequences are MNHNY and SVGAGI (reference sequence). CDR3 residues: CASSYSGTEETQYF. Here the CDR3 DNA reads TGTGCCAGCAGTTACTCTGGGACGGAAGAGACCCAGTACTTC.

This chain joins TRBV5-5 and TRBJ2-1; D possibly corresponds to TRBD2 (6 bases). The V end lost 6 bases, the J end lost 1 base, and 11 bases lay between the germline ends. The CDR3 covers 14 residues. CDR1 SGHKS and CDR2 YYEKEE come from the germline V gene (reference sequence). The CDR3 sequence is CASTRDSSYNEQFF. The CDR3, as DNA: TGTGCCAGCACTCGGGACTCGTCCTACAATGAGCAGTTCTTC.

CDR3 bases: TGTGCCTGGAGCTCGGGACAGGGCAAGGGCTACACCTTC. Its translation is CAWSSGQGKGYTF. The V call is TRBV30, the J call TRBJ1-2, with 9 nucleotides matching TRBD1. Germline CDR1 is GTSNPN and CDR2 is SVGIG (reference sequence). The ends lost 3 bases at V and 8 bases at J; junction bases unmatched: 7. This CDR3 comprises 13 residues. The variable domain in full, completed from reference TRBV30 and TRBJ1-2, reads SQTIHQWPATLVQPVGSPLSLECTVEGTSNPNLYWYRQAAGRGLQLLFYSVGIGQISSEVPQNLSASRPQDRQFILSSKKLLLSDSGFYLCAWSSGQGKGYTFGSGTRLTVV.

This chain uses TRBV11-2 with TRBJ2-7; a weak D match, TRBD2 (6 bases). Germline V gene lookup returns CDR1 SGHAT and CDR2 FQNNGV. Trimming shortened V by 5 bases and J by 5 bases, and 22 bases separated the two germline ends. The CDR3 is made up of 16 amino acids. The CDR3 loop is CASSISGDPGSHEQYF. The CDR3 region has the DNA TGTGCCAGCAGCATCTCGGGGGACCCTGGATCCCACGAGCAGTACTTC.

The chain employs TRBV2 and TRBJ1-4, with a possible D match to TRBD1 (6 bases). Trimming cost V 6 bases and J 7 bases, with 15 bases left between them. The V gene's germline CDR1 is SNHLY and CDR2 FYNNEI. The CDR3 consists of 14 residues. The CDR3 DNA reads as TGTGCCAGCAGGATACAGGGTTCGGGTGAAAAACTGTTTTTT. It encodes CASRIQGSGEKLFF.

This clone was counted a single time. The chain has TRBV28 and TRBJ1-5; D ambiguous. Germline CDR1 reads MDHEN; CDR2 reads SYDVKM. Trimming pared 6 bases from V and 11 bases from J, leaving 17 bases between. The CDR3 spans 13 residues. CDR3 nucleotides: TGTGCCAGCAGCCATCCACCCGCCAAGGCCCAGCATTTT. Protein product: CASSHPPAKAQHF.

Concerning this clone: Additional DNA sequences in this sample encode the identical CDR3. The V and J genes are TRBV29-1 and TRBJ1-2; D may be TRBD1 (5 bases). Looked up from germline, CDR1 is SQVTM and CDR2 is ANQGSEA. V lost 1 base to trimming and J lost 1 base, with 19 bases between them. CDR3 length: 17 amino acids. CDR3: CSVEVRGGRGINYGYTF. The CDR3 nucleotides are TGCAGCGTTGAAGTTCGGGGCGGAAGGGGAATTAACTATGGCTACACCTTC.

This sequence joins TRBV10-2 and TRBJ2-3; 10 bases line up with TRBD2. Per the germline V gene, CDR1 is WSHSY and CDR2 is SAAADI. J gave up 6 bases and V 6 bases, and 9 bases lay outside the gene matches. This CDR3 is 15 amino acids long. The CDR3 coding sequence is TGCGCCAGCAGAAGCGGGAGGGCCTGGATGGATACGCAGTATTTT. Protein: CASRSGRAWMDTQYF.

V gene TRBV29-1 combines with J gene TRBJ2-5; D is undetermined. Trimming left V 4 bases short and J 9 bases short, with 18 bases between. Looked up from germline, CDR1 is SQVTM and CDR2 is ANQGSEA. The CDR3 has 13 amino acids. This chain's CDR3 is CSVGGWGNGAQYF. DNA for the CDR3: TGCAGCGTTGGGGGTTGGGGTAATGGGGCCCAGTACTTC.

The chain links TRBV28 to TRBJ1-6, with a possible D match to TRBD1 (5 bases). The CDR3 totals 16 residues. Germline V gene data show CDR1 as MDHEN and CDR2 as SYDVKM. Trimming shortened V by 6 bases and J by 0 bases, and 12 bases separated the two germline ends. The CDR3 sequence: CASSQAGSSYNSPLHF. The CDR3 bases are TGTGCCAGCAGCCAAGCAGGGAGCTCCTATAATTCACCCCTCCACTTT.

The chain uses TRBV5-1 and TRBJ2-3; 10 nucleotides line up with TRBD2. With V trimmed by 4 bases and J by 2 bases, 7 bases remained unmatched. The germline V gene has CDR1 SGHRS and CDR2 YFSETQ. CDR3 length: 16 amino acids. The CDR3 DNA is TGCGCCAGCAGCCCCCAACTAGCGGGGACCACAGATACGCAGTATTTT. Amino acids: CASSPQLAGTTDTQYF.